One and the same sample provided the 32 T cell receptor beta chains below, sequenced in a study of T-cell memory formation after mild COVID-19 (dated by TCRdb to 2020 to 2022). Library preparation used 5' RACE. Sequencing relied on an Illumina NovaSeq 6000. TCRdb reran the public reads through fastp at Q25 and MiXCR, keeping productive beta chains. Rows with a matching CDR3 protein are joined into one entry that keeps the most common DNA and genes. The sample records some 410,000 distinct CDR3 sequences, under 25% of which are singletons. Around 13% of the sample is held by the ten biggest clonotypes. Sequences were obtained from PBMCs or a T cell subset sorted from them (not recorded which). The receptors come from an adult woman who had mild COVID-19 (a few samples of this study predate the infection). The sample titles of this study are shuffled in the database, so cell type and time point are left out; the donor was told from shared clones.

This clonotype was observed a handful of times. The CDR3: CASSVHWTGELFF. The CDR3 DNA sequence: TGTGCCAGCAGCGTCCATTGGACCGGGGAGCTGTTTTTT. The V call is TRBV9, the J call TRBJ2-2; D ambiguous. Germline V lookup: CDR1 SGDLS, CDR2 YYNGEE. The CDR3 loop spans 13 amino acids. V lost 2 bases, J lost 5 bases, and 7 bases lay in between.

This clonotype was seen a handful of times. This chain joins TRBV6-5 and TRBJ1-2; D remains unclear. There are 14 residues in the CDR3. CDR1 is MNHEY, CDR2 SVGAGI, per germline. V gave up 5 bases and J gave up 6 bases, with 16 bases separating them. The CDR3 DNA follows: TGTGCCAGCAGTCTAAAGGACGTAATGGATGGCTACACCTTC. This gives the protein CASSLKDVMDGYTF.

The chain has TRBV14 and TRBJ2-1; D gene ambiguous. CDR3 length equals 15 residues. V was pared by 1 base and J by 4 bases, with 11 bases between. Per germline, CDR1 SGHDN and CDR2 FVKESK. CDR3 sequence reads: CASSQALSTYNEQFF. CDR3 in DNA: TGTGCCAGCAGCCAAGCGCTCAGTACATACAATGAGCAGTTCTTC.

The chain has TRBV20-1 and TRBJ2-3; weak D call: TRBD2 (5 bases). Trimming took 4 bases from V and 11 from J, leaving 19 bases between them. The germline CDR1 and CDR2 sequences are DFQATT and SNEGSKA (reference sequence). The CDR3 is made up of 13 amino acids. The CDR3 here is CSAKVPGIGKQYF. CDR3 DNA: TGCAGTGCTAAGGTCCCGGGGATCGGCAAGCAGTATTTT.

This clonotype was counted only a few times. This chain links TRBV4-2 with TRBJ2-1; D unresolved. The CDR3 extends over 14 amino acids. The germline V gene encodes CDR1 LGHNA and CDR2 YNFKEQ. V was clipped by 0 bases and J by 3 bases, with 6 bases between them. CDR3 sequence reads: CASSQDAFYNEQFF. The CDR3 nucleotides are TGTGCCAGCAGCCAAGATGCTTTCTACAATGAGCAGTTCTTC.

This clonotype was seen more than once but under ten times. This chain links TRBV6-2 or TRBV6-3 with TRBJ2-1; maybe TRBD1 (6 bases). The CDR3 extends over 15 amino acids. The germline gives CDR1 MNHEY, CDR2 SVGEGT. Between the trimmed V and J ends, which lost 7 bases and 0 bases, there was a span of 13 bases. The CDR3 coding sequence is TGTGCCAGCATTGACAGGTTGAGCTCCTACAATGAGCAGTTCTTC. Translated: CASIDRLSSYNEQFF.

This clonotype was seen a handful of times. This chain joins TRBV29-1 and TRBJ2-1; TRBD1 aligns across 7 bases. CDR1 is SQVTM and CDR2 is ANQGSEA in the germline V gene. The CDR3 length is 11 residues. Germline trimming cut 7 bases from V and 7 bases from J; bases unmatched to any gene: 4. The CDR3 sequence is CSADRVNEQFF. The DNA of the CDR3 is TGCAGCGCTGACAGGGTTAATGAGCAGTTCTTC.

The chain couples TRBV6-6 to TRBJ2-2; D is perhaps TRBD1 or TRBD2 (7 bases each). V was pared by 0 bases and J by 3 bases, with 14 bases between. CDR1 and CDR2 (germline): MNHNY, SVGAGI (reference sequence). The CDR3 extends over 17 amino acids. The CDR3 nucleotides read TGTGCCAGCAGTTACTCGCGTTCAGGGGGGGACACCGGGGAGCTGTTTTTT. It is translated as CASSYSRSGGDTGELFF.

A few counts support this clonotype. V gene TRBV7-8 combines with J gene TRBJ2-3, with unresolved D. Trimming removed 4 bases at V and 10 bases at J, with 12 bases between. This CDR3 contains 12 residues. Germline values: CDR1 SGHVS, CDR2 FQNEAQ. The CDR3 protein is CASSSELGAQYF. CDR3 in DNA: TGTGCCAGCAGCTCCGAGCTGGGCGCGCAGTATTTT.

This clonotype came up many times. This sequence joins TRBV29-1 and TRBJ2-5, with TRBD2 identical over 10 bases. The CDR3 has 13 amino acids. Germline loops: CDR1 SQVTM, CDR2 ANQGSEA. The CDR3 nucleotides read TGCAGTTCTTGGACTAGCGGTGAAGAGACCCAGTACTTC. Amino acid sequence: CSSWTSGEETQYF. The variable domain in full, completed from reference TRBV29-1 and TRBJ2-5, reads SAVISQKPSRDICQRGTSLTIQCQVDSQVTMMFWYRQQPGQSLTLIATANQGSEATYESGFVIDKFPISRPNLTFSTLTVSNMSPEDSSIYLCSSWTSGEETQYFGPGTRLLVL.

This chain joins TRBV4-1 and TRBJ2-7; tentative D call: TRBD2 (5 bases). The CDR3 has 15 residues. V lost 8 bases and J lost 4, with 21 bases in between. Germline CDR1 and CDR2: MGHRA and YSYEKL. Written as DNA, the CDR3 is TGCGCCAGCTCGCCGTCCGGGGTCGCAGTATACGAGCAGTACTTC. Amino acids: CASSPSGVAVYEQYF.

The V and J genes are TRBV2 and TRBJ2-7; D is uncertain. The CDR3 contains 14 residues. Germline V gives CDR1 SNHLY, CDR2 FYNNEI. The V end was cut by 3 bases, the J end by 1 base, with 10 bases between. Written as DNA, the CDR3 is TGTGCCAGCAGTGAGGCGATGCGGTCCTACGAGCAGTACTTC. Residues: CASSEAMRSYEQYF.

The chain is built from TRBV20-1 and TRBJ2-7, with 8 nucleotides matching TRBD2. The CDR3 covers 14 residues. J was trimmed by 2 bases and V by 5 bases; bases with no gene match: 8. The germline V gene has CDR1 DFQATT and CDR2 SNEGSKA (reference sequence). CDR3 loop: CSAGSTSATYEQYF. CDR3 sequence (DNA): TGCAGTGCTGGGTCGACTAGCGCCACCTACGAGCAGTACTTC.

This clonotype has only a few counts. The rearrangement links TRBV12-3 or TRBV12-4 to TRBJ2-7; TRBD2 matches at 9 bases. CDR3 length: 14 amino acids. Trimming took 7 bases from V and 6 from J; bases not matched to a gene: 10. The CDR3 reads CASTRAGGAPEQYF. The CDR3 nucleotides are TGTGCCAGCACCCGAGCGGGAGGTGCCCCCGAGCAGTACTTC.

Here the CDR3 DNA reads TGTGCCAGCAGCTTACTTCGCGCCCCAGGGACCCAGTACTTC. This gives the protein CASSLLRAPGTQYF. The V call is TRBV11-2, the J call TRBJ2-5; D call uncertain. Looked up from germline, CDR1 is SGHAT and CDR2 is FQNNGV. Trimming shortened V by 2 bases and J by 7 bases, and 14 bases separated the two germline ends. The CDR3 runs to 14 residues.

This clonotype was observed at least ten times. The chain combines TRBV18 with TRBJ1-1; possibly TRBD1 for D (6 bases). Germline values: CDR1 KGHSH, CDR2 LQKENI. Trimming took off 5 bases at V and 3 bases at J, with 10 bases between the two ends. The CDR3 is made up of 13 amino acids. The CDR3 reads CASSSNRDTEAFF. CDR3 DNA: TGTGCCAGCTCATCCAACAGGGACACTGAAGCTTTCTTT.

The chain has TRBV10-3 and TRBJ1-2, with D uncertain. Trimming took 0 bases from V and 8 from J, leaving 13 bases between them. Germline CDR1 reads ENHRY; CDR2 reads SYGVKD. The CDR3 sequence is 14 residues long. DNA for the CDR3: TGTGCCATCAGTGAGTCGACCGGGAGAGAGGGCTACACCTTC. This translates into CAISESTGREGYTF.

The J gene is TRBJ2-2, the V gene TRBV29-1, with 7 nucleotides matching TRBD1. Looked up from germline, CDR1 is SQVTM and CDR2 is ANQGSEA. The CDR3 runs 14 residues. Losses at the gene ends were 6 bases for V and 0 bases for J; bases not matched to a gene: 4. The CDR3 DNA sequence: TGCAGCGTAGGGACAGCTTCGAACACCGGGGAGCTGTTTTTT. Its translation: CSVGTASNTGELFF.

In regard to this clonotype: The junction departs from germline at one end; a sequencing error may be responsible. The chain has TRBV7-7 and TRBJ2-1, with 7 bases identical to TRBD2. The CDR3 is 15 residues long. The germline CDR1 and CDR2 sequences are SSHAT and FNYEAQ (reference sequence). The CDR3 coding sequence is TGTGCTAGCAGCTTCGGGGGGACTGGAAGCAATGAGCAGTTCTTC. Its translation is CASSFGGTGSNEQFF.

This clonotype has at least ten counts. This chain connects TRBV20-1 to TRBJ2-7, with TRBD2 identical over 9 bases. The CDR3 has 14 amino acids. CDR1 is DFQATT and CDR2 is SNEGSKA in the germline V gene (reference sequence). The V segment lost 3 bases and the J segment 2 bases; nucleotides outside the gene matches: 5. CDR3 nucleotide sequence: TGCAGTGCTAGTATGGTAGCGGGAGCCTACGAGCAGTACTTC. The encoded protein is CSASMVAGAYEQYF.

This clonotype was observed a handful of times. J is TRBJ2-1 and V is TRBV4-1; 7 positions agree with TRBD2. The CDR3 totals 16 residues. V lost 0 bases, J lost 8 bases, and 10 bases stayed unmatched. Germline CDR1 reads MGHRA; CDR2 reads YSYEKL. Written as DNA, the CDR3 is TGCGCCAGCAGCCAAGATTTGAGGGAGGGCATATATGAGCAGTTCTTC. This translates into CASSQDLREGIYEQFF.

This clonotype occurred many times. V is TRBV24-1 and J is TRBJ2-3; D is unresolved. Trimming shortened V by 1 base and J by 1 base, and 11 bases separated the two germline ends. Germline-derived CDR1 and CDR2 are KGHDR and SFDVKD. CDR3 length: 16 amino acids. The CDR3 DNA reads TGTGCCACCAGTGATTTAGAGTTCGCCGGCACAGATACGCAGTATTTT. This translates into CATSDLEFAGTDTQYF.

The rearrangement links TRBV5-1 to TRBJ2-2; D is undetermined. The germline V gene encodes CDR1 SGHRS and CDR2 YFSETQ. V lost 2 bases to trimming and J lost 5 bases, with 10 bases between them. The CDR3 has 14 residues. For the CDR3, the DNA is TGCGCCAGCAGCTTTGAAGGCGGAACCGGGGAGCTGTTTTTT. It translates to CASSFEGGTGELFF.

The V and J genes are TRBV7-9 and TRBJ2-3, with D possibly being TRBD2 (7 bases). This CDR3 region has 12 residues. V gave up 8 bases and J gave up 4 bases, with 10 bases separating them. CDR1 and CDR2 (germline): SEHNR, FQNEAQ (reference sequence). The CDR3 coding sequence is TGTGCCAGCGGGGGGGCCCCAGATACGCAGTATTTT. Translated, it gives CASGGAPDTQYF. The full variable domain, completed using reference TRBV7-9 and TRBJ2-3, is DTGVSQNPRHKITKRGQNVTFRCDPISEHNRLYWYRQTLGQGPEFLTYFQNEAQLEKSRLLSDRFSAERPKGSFSTLEIQRTEQGDSAMYLCASGGAPDTQYFGPGTRLTVL.

This CDR3 reads CASSAGSPLHF. Written as DNA, the CDR3 is TGTGCCAGCTCCGCGGGATCACCCCTCCACTTT. The chain recombines TRBV19 with TRBJ1-6, with D hard to call. The CDR3 is 11 residues long. The germline V gene has CDR1 LNHDA and CDR2 SQIVND (reference sequence). V gave up 9 bases and J gave up 10 bases, with 10 bases separating them.

This clonotype was detected a few times. The chain joins TRBV19 to TRBJ2-5; D perhaps matches TRBD1 (6 bases). Trimming took 5 bases from V and 3 from J, leaving 10 bases between them. CDR3 length equals 13 residues. Germline V CDR1 and CDR2: LNHDA, SQIVND (reference sequence). This chain's CDR3 is CASSQDREETQYF. In DNA form, the CDR3 reads TGTGCCAGTAGTCAGGACAGAGAAGAGACCCAGTACTTC.

The chain joins TRBV12-3 or TRBV12-4 to TRBJ2-7; TRBD2 aligns across 9 bases. CDR3 size: 14 residues. Trimming cost V 7 bases and J 4 bases; bases outside gene matches: 8. The CDR3 protein is CASTSAGGMYEQYF. In DNA form, the CDR3 reads TGTGCCAGCACCTCAGCGGGAGGTATGTACGAGCAGTACTTC.

V and J are TRBV15 and TRBJ2-7, with D possibly TRBD1 on 5 matching bases. Per germline, CDR1 LNHNV and CDR2 YYDKDF (reference sequence). The CDR3 spans 15 residues. V lost 0 bases and J lost 9, with 18 bases in between. CDR3 residues: CATSRDWGRVSRQYF. CDR3 DNA sequence: TGTGCCACCAGCAGAGATTGGGGCAGGGTTAGTCGGCAGTACTTC. Drawing the rest from reference TRBV15 and TRBJ2-7, the complete variable domain is DAMVIQNPRYQVTQFGKPVTLSCSQTLNHNVMYWYQQKSSQAPKLLFHYYDKDFNNEADTPDNFQSRRPNTSFCFLDIRSPGLGDTAMYLCATSRDWGRVSRQYFGPGTRLTVT.

This clonotype was counted many times. V usage is TRBV30 and J usage is TRBJ2-7; 13 bases are a match to TRBD2. The germline V gene encodes CDR1 GTSNPN and CDR2 SVGIG (reference sequence). There are 16 residues in the CDR3. J lost 2 bases, V lost 4 bases, and 8 bases had no gene match. The chain's CDR3 is CAWTPSGLAGAYEQYF. CDR3 in DNA: TGTGCCTGGACGCCCAGCGGACTAGCGGGGGCCTACGAGCAGTACTTC.

V and J are TRBV4-3 and TRBJ2-1; 12 nucleotides line up with TRBD2. Per the germline V gene, CDR1 is LGHNA and CDR2 is YSLEER. The CDR3 consists of 20 residues. V gave up 0 bases and J gave up 2 bases; unmatched junction bases: 11. The CDR3 sequence: CASSQDVSLAGGPPYNEQFF. DNA for the CDR3: TGCGCCAGCAGCCAAGATGTATCACTAGCGGGAGGACCCCCCTACAATGAGCAGTTCTTC.

The chain combines TRBV7-9 with TRBJ2-7; 7 positions match TRBD1. Unmatched junction bases numbered 4, after V lost 4 bases and J lost 1 base. The CDR3 consists of 14 residues. Germline V CDR1 and CDR2: SEHNR, FQNEAQ (reference sequence). The CDR3 spells CASSWGTVSYEQYF. CDR3 DNA sequence: TGTGCCAGCAGCTGGGGGACAGTTTCCTACGAGCAGTACTTC. Full variable domain (remainder filled in from reference TRBV7-9 and TRBJ2-7): DTGVSQNPRHKITKRGQNVTFRCDPISEHNRLYWYRQTLGQGPEFLTYFQNEAQLEKSRLLSDRFSAERPKGSFSTLEIQRTEQGDSAMYLCASSWGTVSYEQYFGPGTRLTVT.

Only a few counts were recorded for this clonotype. The rearrangement links TRBV28 to TRBJ2-7, with D possibly TRBD2 on 6 matching bases. The CDR3 loop spans 11 amino acids. Trimming stripped 6 bases from V and 4 bases from J, with 7 bases between. Germline V gene lookup returns CDR1 MDHEN and CDR2 SYDVKM. Here the CDR3 DNA reads TGTGCCAGCAGGGGAGGATACGAGCAGTACTTC. It yields the protein CASRGGYEQYF.